These T cell receptor beta chains were read from a single sample in a study of blood T cell repertoires in COVID-19. TCRdb's table, derived via immunoSEQ multiplex PCR, lists solely in-frame clones and lacks some. The table has roughly 200,000 clones, roughly 85% seen once. Sequencing was carried out using peripheral blood. The receptors shown here come from a man aged 60 to 69 with acute or convalescent COVID-19. CDR3s include the opening cysteine and the closing phenylalanine or tryptophan. The order of the fields is V gene, J gene, D gene, clone size, CDR3 protein, CDR3 DNA. The D gene is left open where the match is weak. A clone size is listed for some rows: how often the clone was seen (once, few, many), or a class if it is expanded.

>TRBV28|TRBJ1-2|.|once
CASRVDTKPRYTF
TGTGCCAGCAGGGTAGACACGAAACCACGCTACACCTTC
>TRBV29-1|TRBJ2-7|.|.
CSVRGDRYEQYF
TGCAGCGTTAGGGGTGATCGCTACGAGCAGTACTTC
>TRBV28|TRBJ1-5|.|.
CASSLYGGHGNQPQHF
TGTGCCAGCAGTTTATACGGGGGGCACGGCAATCAGCCCCAGCATTTT
>TRBV9|TRBJ2-3|.|.
CASSARVKGGTDTQYF
TGTGCCAGCAGCGCCAGGGTCAAAGGGGGCACAGATACGCAGTATTTT
>TRBV6-5|TRBJ2-7|.|.
CASQPRGSYEQYF
TGTGCCAGCCAGCCTAGGGGCTCCTACGAGCAGTACTTC
>TRBV5-1|TRBJ2-3|TRBD2|.
CASRESGASTDTQYF
TGCGCCAGCCGAGAAAGCGGGGCTAGCACAGATACGCAGTATTTT
>TRBV28|TRBJ2-5|TRBD1|.
CAIQPLGTGGQETQYF
TGTGCCATTCAGCCTCTGGGGACAGGGGGCCAAGAGACCCAGTACTTC
>TRBV9|TRBJ1-1|.|.
CASSVVTGWVGNTEAFF
TGTGCCAGCAGCGTAGTAACGGGGTGGGTAGGGAACACTGAAGCTTTCTTT
>TRBV6-6|TRBJ2-7|TRBD2|.
CASSYSGLAGAGEQYF
TGTGCCAGCAGTTATTCGGGTTTAGCGGGAGCCGGCGAGCAGTACTTC
>TRBV11-2|TRBJ2-3|TRBD2|.
CASSLWFSGRADTQYF
TGTGCCAGCAGCTTATGGTTTAGCGGGAGGGCAGATACGCAGTATTTT
>TRBV6-5|TRBJ2-7|TRBD1|.
CASRRWTGYEQYF
TGTGCCAGCAGGCGTTGGACAGGCTACGAGCAGTACTTC
>TRBV5-1|TRBJ2-5|.|.
CASSLLGTLPQETQYF
TGCGCCAGCAGCTTGTTAGGGACTCTCCCCCAAGAGACCCAGTACTTC
>TRBV12-5|TRBJ1-5|TRBD1|.
CASGLQGGNQPQHF
TGTGCTAGTGGCCTACAGGGGGGGAATCAGCCCCAGCATTTT
>TRBV28|TRBJ2-1|TRBD2|.
CASSPGLAGRNNEQFF
TGTGCCAGCAGTCCCGGACTAGCGGGACGGAACAATGAGCAGTTCTTC
>TRBV5-1|TRBJ2-3|TRBD1|.
CASSSGQGSADTQYF
TGCGCCAGCAGCTCGGGACAGGGATCCGCAGATACGCAGTATTTT
>TRBV19|TRBJ1-5|.|.
CATGPGGSNQPQHF
TGTGCCACCGGCCCGGGGGGGAGCAATCAGCCCCAGCATTTT
>TRBV27|TRBJ1-1|.|.
CASSHWGGRKTEAFF
TGTGCCAGCTCTCACTGGGGGGGCCGGAAAACTGAAGCTTTCTTT
>TRBV6-2/TRBV6-3|TRBJ1-6|TRBD1|.
CASSYGTGIYTLHF
TGTGCCAGCAGTTACGGGACAGGGATATACACCCTCCACTTT
>TRBV30|TRBJ1-2|TRBD1|.
CAWRAGGTGGLPNYGYTF
TGTGCCTGGCGAGCGGGGGGGACAGGGGGCCTTCCCAACTATGGCTACACCTTC
>TRBV28|TRBJ2-2|.|once
CASTGGRGTGELFF
TGTGCCAGCACCGGAGGGAGAGGGACCGGGGAGCTGTTTTTT
>TRBV2|TRBJ2-5|.|.
CASTSTKIEQTQYF
TGTGCCAGCACCTCCACAAAGATCGAACAGACCCAGTACTTC
>TRBV28|TRBJ1-1|.|.
CASSLGGATEAFF
TGTGCCAGCAGTCTCGGCGGCGCCACTGAAGCTTTCTTT
>TRBV9|TRBJ1-1|.|.
CASSARQMNTEAFF
TGTGCCAGCAGCGCCCGACAGATGAACACTGAAGCTTTCTTT
>TRBV6-2/TRBV6-3|TRBJ2-1|TRBD2|few
CASSLLAEQFF
TGTGCCAGCAGTTTACTAGCGGAGCAGTTCTTC
>TRBV28|TRBJ2-3|TRBD2|once
CASRDGLAGVDTQYF
TGTGCCAGCAGGGATGGACTAGCCGGGGTAGATACGCAGTATTTT
>TRBV2|TRBJ1-2|TRBD1|.
CASSEGQGRRGYTF
TGTGCCAGCAGTGAGGGACAGGGACGTCGGGGCTACACCTTC
>TRBV2|TRBJ1-5|TRBD1|.
CASGRGDVMPQHF
TGTGCCAGCGGCAGGGGGGACGTGATGCCCCAGCATTTT
>TRBV3-1/TRBV3-2|TRBJ1-5|TRBD1|.
CASSPGGVFNQPQHF
TGTGCCAGCAGCCCAGGGGGAGTTTTCAATCAGCCCCAGCATTTT
>TRBV27|TRBJ1-5|.|once
CASSLGDTRAGNQPQHF
TGTGCCAGCAGTTTAGGGGACACTAGGGCAGGCAATCAGCCCCAGCATTTT